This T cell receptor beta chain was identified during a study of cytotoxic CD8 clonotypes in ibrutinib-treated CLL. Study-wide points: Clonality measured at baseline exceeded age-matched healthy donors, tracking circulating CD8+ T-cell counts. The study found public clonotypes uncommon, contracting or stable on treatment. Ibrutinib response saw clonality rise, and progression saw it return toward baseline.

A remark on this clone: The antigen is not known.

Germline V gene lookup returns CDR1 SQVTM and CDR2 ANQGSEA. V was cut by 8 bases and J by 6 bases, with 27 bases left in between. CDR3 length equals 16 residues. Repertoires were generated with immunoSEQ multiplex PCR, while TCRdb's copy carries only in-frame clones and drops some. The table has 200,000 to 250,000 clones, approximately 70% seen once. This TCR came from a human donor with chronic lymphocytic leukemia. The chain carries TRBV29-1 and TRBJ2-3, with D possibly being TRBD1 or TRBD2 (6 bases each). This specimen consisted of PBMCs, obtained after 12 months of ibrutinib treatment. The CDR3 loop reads CSLGEGGPSASDTQYF. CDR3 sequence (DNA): TGCAGCCTCGGGGAAGGGGGTCCTAGCGCCTCCGATACGCAGTATTTT.